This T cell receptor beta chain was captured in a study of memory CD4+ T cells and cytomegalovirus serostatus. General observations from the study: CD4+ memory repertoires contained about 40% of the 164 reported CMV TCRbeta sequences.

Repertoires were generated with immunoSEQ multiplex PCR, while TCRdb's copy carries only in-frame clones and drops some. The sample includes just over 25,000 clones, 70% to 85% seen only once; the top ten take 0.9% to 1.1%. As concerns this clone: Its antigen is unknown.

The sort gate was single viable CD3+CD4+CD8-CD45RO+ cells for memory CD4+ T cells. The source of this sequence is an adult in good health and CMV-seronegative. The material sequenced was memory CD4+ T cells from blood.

The CDR3 nucleotides read TGTGCCAGCAGTTTCTCGATCCGGTCCTACGAGCAGTACTTC. This encodes CASSFSIRSYEQYF. This sequence joins TRBV28 and TRBJ2-7; D is undetermined. Per the germline V gene, CDR1 is MDHEN and CDR2 is SYDVKM. V was shortened by 3 bases and J by 1 base, with 10 bases between the two germline ends. The CDR3 consists of 14 residues.